A selection of T cell receptor beta chains follows, all from one sample in a study of T cells in localized non-small cell lung cancer. Measured with immunoSEQ multiplex PCR; TCRdb has only the in-frame clones, and not every one. Among tens of thousands of clones, approximately 91% were seen once, and the ten largest hold roughly 2.6%. Sample: peripheral blood, taken before any cancer treatment. The receptor set was obtained from a female donor older than 55 with stage I squamous cell lung carcinoma. The CDR3 runs from the conserved cysteine through the conserved F or W. Fields, in order: J gene, V gene, clone size, D gene, CDR3 protein, CDR3 DNA. The D gene is left open where the match is weak. The listing skips clone size in some rows; elsewhere it reads once, few, many or a size class.

J gene: TRBJ1-3; V gene: TRBV6-6; clone size: -; D gene: -; CDR3 protein: CASSTRRGTGNTIYF; CDR3 DNA: TGTGCCAGCAGCACGCGGAGGGGCACTGGAAACACCATATATTTT
J gene: TRBJ1-1; V gene: TRBV5-1; clone size: -; D gene: -; CDR3 protein: CASSLWRQSEAFF; CDR3 DNA: TGCGCCAGCAGCTTGTGGAGGCAGAGTGAAGCTTTCTTT
J gene: TRBJ2-3; V gene: TRBV6-5; clone size: -; D gene: TRBD2; CDR3 protein: CASSPGLAGQYF; CDR3 DNA: TGTGCCAGCAGTCCCGGACTAGCCGGGCAGTATTTT
J gene: TRBJ1-1; V gene: TRBV19; clone size: -; D gene: -; CDR3 protein: CASSGQRNTEAFF; CDR3 DNA: TGTGCCAGTAGTGGACAGAGGAACACTGAAGCTTTCTTT
J gene: TRBJ2-2; V gene: TRBV29-1; clone size: -; D gene: -; CDR3 protein: CSEQGRNTGELFF; CDR3 DNA: TGCAGCGAACAGGGACGAAACACCGGGGAGCTGTTTTTT
J gene: TRBJ2-3; V gene: TRBV7-3; clone size: -; D gene: -; CDR3 protein: CASSPRAGLSTDTQYF; CDR3 DNA: TGTGCCAGCAGCCCCCGGGCGGGACTCAGCACAGATACGCAGTATTTT
J gene: TRBJ2-5; V gene: TRBV30; clone size: -; D gene: TRBD2; CDR3 protein: CAWRALAGEFQETQYF; CDR3 DNA: TGTGCCTGGAGAGCGTTAGCGGGAGAATTCCAAGAGACCCAGTACTTC
J gene: TRBJ1-3; V gene: TRBV7-9; clone size: -; D gene: -; CDR3 protein: CASSLTQVINTIYF; CDR3 DNA: TGTGCCAGCAGCTTAACCCAGGTCATAAACACCATATATTTT
J gene: TRBJ2-4; V gene: TRBV5-3; clone size: -; D gene: -; CDR3 protein: CARSNPQSKFF; CDR3 DNA: TGTGCCAGAAGCAACCCTCAGAGTAAATTCTTC
J gene: TRBJ2-5; V gene: TRBV30; clone size: -; D gene: -; CDR3 protein: CAWSSPPQRETQYF; CDR3 DNA: TGTGCCTGGAGTTCCCCCCCGCAGAGGGAGACCCAGTACTTC
J gene: TRBJ2-3; V gene: TRBV9; clone size: -; D gene: -; CDR3 protein: CASSTRGRAFSTDTQYF; CDR3 DNA: TGTGCCAGCAGCACCCGCGGCCGGGCCTTTAGCACAGATACGCAGTATTTT
J gene: TRBJ1-2; V gene: TRBV15; clone size: -; D gene: -; CDR3 protein: CATSRDRGMRGYTF; CDR3 DNA: TGTGCCACCAGCAGAGATCGGGGAATGCGGGGCTACACCTTC
J gene: TRBJ1-5; V gene: TRBV7-2; clone size: -; D gene: -; CDR3 protein: CASSSGDQRGNQPQHF; CDR3 DNA: TGTGCCAGCAGCTCAGGAGACCAGCGCGGAAATCAGCCCCAGCATTTT
J gene: TRBJ1-5; V gene: TRBV4-3; clone size: -; D gene: TRBD1; CDR3 protein: CASSPSQQGANQPQHF; CDR3 DNA: TGCGCCAGCAGCCCCAGCCAACAGGGGGCGAATCAGCCCCAGCATTTT
J gene: TRBJ2-5; V gene: TRBV10-3; clone size: -; D gene: TRBD2; CDR3 protein: CAISLGLAGDDTQYF; CDR3 DNA: TGTGCCATCAGTCTTGGACTAGCGGGAGATGATACCCAGTACTTC
J gene: TRBJ1-3; V gene: TRBV23-1; clone size: -; D gene: -; CDR3 protein: CASSQFRNTIYF; CDR3 DNA: TGCGCCAGCAGTCAATTTCGAAACACCATATATTTT
J gene: TRBJ2-7; V gene: TRBV30; clone size: -; D gene: -; CDR3 protein: CAWKRPLVTYEQYF; CDR3 DNA: TGTGCCTGGAAACGACCTTTAGTTACCTACGAGCAGTACTTC
J gene: TRBJ2-5; V gene: TRBV7-6; clone size: -; D gene: -; CDR3 protein: CASSLERGGIGLGTQYF; CDR3 DNA: TGTGCCAGCAGCTTAGAACGCGGCGGGATCGGTTTGGGGACCCAGTACTTC
J gene: TRBJ2-3; V gene: TRBV9; clone size: -; D gene: TRBD1; CDR3 protein: CASSFGQGRTDTQYF; CDR3 DNA: TGTGCCAGCAGCTTCGGACAGGGTAGGACAGATACGCAGTATTTT
J gene: TRBJ1-1; V gene: TRBV2; clone size: few; D gene: -; CDR3 protein: CASSGQMNTEAFF; CDR3 DNA: TGTGCCAGCAGTGGGCAGATGAACACTGAAGCTTTCTTT
J gene: TRBJ1-4; V gene: TRBV6-5; clone size: once; D gene: -; CDR3 protein: CATGEGLANEKLFF; CDR3 DNA: TGTGCCACCGGGGAGGGGCTGGCTAATGAAAAACTGTTTTTT
J gene: TRBJ1-2; V gene: TRBV4-3; clone size: -; D gene: -; CDR3 protein: CASSQGAVDYGYTF; CDR3 DNA: TGCGCCAGCAGCCAGGGGGCGGTGGACTATGGCTACACCTTC
J gene: TRBJ2-7; V gene: TRBV5-1; clone size: -; D gene: -; CDR3 protein: CASSSGTRSSYEQYF; CDR3 DNA: TGCGCCAGCAGCTCGGGGACGCGGAGCTCCTACGAGCAGTACTTC
J gene: TRBJ2-7; V gene: TRBV4-3; clone size: -; D gene: -; CDR3 protein: CASSQDLAGTYEQYF; CDR3 DNA: TGCGCCAGCAGCCAAGATCTGGCAGGGACCTACGAGCAGTACTTC
J gene: TRBJ2-1; V gene: TRBV18; clone size: -; D gene: TRBD2; CDR3 protein: CASLEGGRSFNEQFF; CDR3 DNA: TGTGCCAGCCTAGAAGGCGGGAGGAGTTTCAATGAGCAGTTCTTC
J gene: TRBJ2-3; V gene: TRBV7-2; clone size: -; D gene: -; CDR3 protein: CASSPRIRRRTDTQYF; CDR3 DNA: TGTGCCAGCAGCCCCCGGATTAGGCGACGCACAGATACGCAGTATTTT
J gene: TRBJ2-6; V gene: TRBV5-1; clone size: -; D gene: -; CDR3 protein: CASQGSPGANVLTF; CDR3 DNA: TGCGCCAGTCAGGGGAGCCCTGGGGCCAACGTCCTGACTTTC
J gene: TRBJ1-2; V gene: TRBV7-2; clone size: -; D gene: TRBD1; CDR3 protein: CASSTSDRARGYTF; CDR3 DNA: TGTGCCAGCAGCACATCGGACAGGGCGAGAGGCTACACCTTC
J gene: TRBJ1-4; V gene: TRBV7-9; clone size: -; D gene: -; CDR3 protein: CASYRTGNEKLFF; CDR3 DNA: TGTGCCAGCTATCGGACGGGGAATGAAAAACTGTTTTTT
J gene: TRBJ2-1; V gene: TRBV9; clone size: -; D gene: TRBD2; CDR3 protein: CASSVVHGGGASGQFF; CDR3 DNA: TGTGCCAGCAGCGTAGTTCATGGCGGGGGGGCGAGCGGGCAGTTCTTC
J gene: TRBJ2-4; V gene: TRBV5-1; clone size: -; D gene: -; CDR3 protein: CASSLRGEGGNIQYF; CDR3 DNA: TGCGCCAGCAGCTTGCGGGGAGAGGGGGGAAACATTCAGTACTTC
J gene: TRBJ1-4; V gene: TRBV30; clone size: -; D gene: TRBD1; CDR3 protein: CAWSTGQGREKLFF; CDR3 DNA: TGTGCCTGGAGTACCGGACAGGGAAGAGAAAAACTGTTTTTT
J gene: TRBJ2-1; V gene: TRBV5-1; clone size: -; D gene: TRBD2; CDR3 protein: CASSPAGSRDNEQFF; CDR3 DNA: TGCGCCAGCAGCCCAGCGGGATCGCGAGACAATGAGCAGTTCTTC
J gene: TRBJ2-5; V gene: TRBV11-1; clone size: -; D gene: TRBD2; CDR3 protein: CASSSGRAQETQYF; CDR3 DNA: TGTGCCAGCAGTAGCGGGAGGGCCCAAGAGACCCAGTACTTC
J gene: TRBJ1-5; V gene: TRBV7-8; clone size: -; D gene: -; CDR3 protein: CASSLAAVGQPQHF; CDR3 DNA: TGTGCCAGCAGCTTAGCAGCAGTCGGTCAGCCCCAGCATTTT
J gene: TRBJ1-4; V gene: TRBV6-5; clone size: -; D gene: -; CDR3 protein: CASSYYNRVGEKLFF; CDR3 DNA: TGTGCCAGCAGTTACTACAACAGGGTGGGTGAAAAACTGTTTTTT
J gene: TRBJ2-1; V gene: TRBV2; clone size: few; D gene: -; CDR3 protein: CASSESAPSYNEQFF; CDR3 DNA: TGTGCCAGCAGTGAATCTGCCCCCTCCTACAATGAGCAGTTCTTC
J gene: TRBJ2-7; V gene: TRBV7-2; clone size: -; D gene: TRBD1; CDR3 protein: CASSRPGQNNEQYF; CDR3 DNA: TGTGCCAGCAGTCGACCGGGACAGAACAACGAGCAGTACTTC
J gene: TRBJ1-1; V gene: TRBV6-5; clone size: -; D gene: -; CDR3 protein: CASSYSTGLAEAFF; CDR3 DNA: TGTGCCAGCAGTTACTCCACAGGGCTCGCTGAAGCTTTCTTT
J gene: TRBJ1-4; V gene: TRBV10-3; clone size: -; D gene: -; CDR3 protein: CAISESGSEKLFF; CDR3 DNA: TGTGCCATCAGTGAGTCGGGATCTGAAAAACTGTTTTTT
J gene: TRBJ1-4; V gene: TRBV7-8; clone size: -; D gene: -; CDR3 protein: CASSSASFRATNEKLFF; CDR3 DNA: TGTGCCAGCAGCTCAGCGTCGTTTAGAGCAACTAATGAAAAACTGTTTTTT
J gene: TRBJ2-7; V gene: TRBV5-1; clone size: -; D gene: TRBD2; CDR3 protein: CASSLAVSGASYEQYF; CDR3 DNA: TGCGCCAGCAGCTTGGCGGTTAGCGGGGCCTCCTACGAGCAGTACTTC
J gene: TRBJ1-1; V gene: TRBV13; clone size: -; D gene: TRBD1; CDR3 protein: CASSPMLQGARTEAFF; CDR3 DNA: TGTGCCAGCAGCCCAATGCTGCAGGGGGCGAGAACTGAAGCTTTCTTT
J gene: TRBJ1-1; V gene: TRBV7-2; clone size: -; D gene: -; CDR3 protein: CASSLAQGGGTEAFF; CDR3 DNA: TGTGCCAGCAGCTTAGCGCAAGGTGGGGGGACTGAAGCTTTCTTT
J gene: TRBJ1-2; V gene: TRBV18; clone size: -; D gene: -; CDR3 protein: CASSLDRIYGYTF; CDR3 DNA: TGTGCCAGCTCACTCGACAGGATTTATGGCTACACCTTC
J gene: TRBJ2-6; V gene: TRBV6-5; clone size: -; D gene: -; CDR3 protein: CASSYSISGANVLTF; CDR3 DNA: TGTGCCAGCAGTTACTCGATCTCTGGGGCCAACGTCCTGACTTTC
J gene: TRBJ2-5; V gene: TRBV5-1; clone size: -; D gene: -; CDR3 protein: CASSPDGGQRETQYF; CDR3 DNA: TGCGCCAGCAGCCCGGACGGGGGGCAGAGGGAGACCCAGTACTTC
J gene: TRBJ2-1; V gene: TRBV11-2; clone size: -; D gene: TRBD2; CDR3 protein: CASSWTSFSYNEQFF; CDR3 DNA: TGTGCCAGCAGCTGGACTAGTTTTTCCTACAATGAGCAGTTCTTC
J gene: TRBJ2-3; V gene: TRBV7-2; clone size: -; D gene: -; CDR3 protein: CASSLEEELGTDTQYF; CDR3 DNA: TGTGCCAGCAGCTTAGAAGAGGAGTTGGGTACAGATACGCAGTATTTT
J gene: TRBJ2-1; V gene: TRBV5-4; clone size: -; D gene: -; CDR3 protein: CASSLGRISSYNEQFF; CDR3 DNA: TGTGCCAGCAGCTTGGGACGGATTAGCTCCTACAATGAGCAGTTCTTC
J gene: TRBJ1-3; V gene: TRBV4-3; clone size: -; D gene: -; CDR3 protein: CASSQEGLDTIYF; CDR3 DNA: TGCGCCAGCAGCCAAGAAGGCCTTGACACCATATATTTT
J gene: TRBJ2-3; V gene: TRBV19; clone size: -; D gene: -; CDR3 protein: CASSPTGTDTQYF; CDR3 DNA: TGTGCCAGTAGCCCCACGGGCACAGATACGCAGTATTTT
J gene: TRBJ2-5; V gene: TRBV4-2; clone size: -; D gene: TRBD2; CDR3 protein: CASSQALRTSGSAETQYF; CDR3 DNA: TGTGCCAGCAGCCAGGCACTTCGGACTAGCGGGAGTGCGGAGACCCAGTACTTC
J gene: TRBJ1-2; V gene: TRBV6-5; clone size: -; D gene: -; CDR3 protein: CASSYGLSVNGYTF; CDR3 DNA: TGTGCCAGCAGTTACGGATTAAGTGTGAACGGCTACACCTTC